This T cell receptor (beta chain) came from a study of shared clonotypes between healthy human individuals (dated by TCRdb to about 2020). General notes on the study: Three men and a couple of women, aged 18 to 49 years, made up the cohort. The study deeply sequenced blood TCR repertoires of five healthy adults to estimate repertoire size and the extent of clonotype sharing between individuals. Libraries were prepared and TCR repertoires were sequenced by different laboratories using diverse techniques, in order to increase sequencing depth and limit assay-specific biases. Leukapheresis yielded between about 0.94 and 10 billion PBMCs per donor.

Healthy HIV-negative adults with no recently reported acute infections or vaccinations were included as donors. All donors were Caucasian adults living in Nashville, Tennessee, USA. For unsorted samples, tens of millions of PBMCs were counted, and genomic DNA was extracted using the QIAamp DNA Blood Mini kit. After blood collection by leukapheresis, PBMCs were isolated using Ficoll-Histopaque density gradient centrifugation and then cryopreserved in the vapor phase of liquid nitrogen. Using the deep immunoSEQ assay, multiplex PCR amplified TCR CDR3 regions from genomic DNA. Extracted genomic DNA from each cell subset was spread evenly across all wells of several immunoSEQ 96-well plates, with each plate serving as a replicate. For unsorted PBMC, each replicate PCR was loaded with about 270 ng genomic DNA, equivalent to about 30,000 T cell genomes. Unsorted PBMC genomic DNA was sequenced across ten immunoSEQ deep assay plates. Purified libraries were measured with a Qubit 3.0 fluorometer, size-checked on a Bioanalyzer 2100, and measured again with the KAPA Library Quantification kit. A separate single-read 150-cycle Illumina NextSeq 550 flow cell was used to sequence each immunoSEQ 96-well plate. For the original study's pipeline: Because the immunoSEQ output held only junctional sequences and lacked quality scores, the filtering could not match the filtering applied to full-length reads. Sequences were annotated with PyIR, a Python wrapper for IgBLAST v1.9, using IMGT germline references to assign V/J genes and CDR3. Reads were removed for weak V/J assignments (E-value above 1e-6), missing CDR3, stop codons, out-of-frame junctions, or ambiguous translated residues. A V3J clonotype was defined by an identical inferred V gene, J gene, and CDR3 amino acid sequence. The percentage overlap between two repertoires was calculated by dividing the number of shared unique clonotypes by the size of the smaller repertoire. RTK rarefaction, the Chao1 estimator, and Recon v2.1 estimates of unobserved clonotypes were used to assess repertoire richness. Here the immuneACCESS table is served through TCRdb, limited to in-frame sequences with V and J called. Missing clones are a known gap in these copies; in checked studies unresolved V genes cover under half, and the rest lacks a known reason. V and J calls and clone size are those listed in that table; D and trimming were worked out from the DNA. The sample table contains approximately 500,000 clones; only one count was recorded for roughly 80% of them. The top ten clonotypes cover around 13% of the sample.

With regard to this clone: Its specific antigen is unknown. No qualities accompany the bases; no much larger clone lies one base away.

On the study overall, not on this receptor specifically: Because the study included only a small number of donors, the genetic and exposure-history diversity represented was limited. Sampling was limited to blood, and TCR repertoires in tissue likely differ from TCR repertoires in blood. Based on pairwise subsampling, the degree of clonotype sharing among donors was expected to be affected by sequencing depth.

As encoded in the germline V gene, CDR1 is SQVTM while CDR2 is ANQGSEA. Germline trimming: 7 bases from V, 6 bases from J; junction bases outside gene matches: 6. The CDR3 holds 12 amino acids from the cysteine to the phenylalanine. Just CDR3 DNA is preserved here, 36 bases in frame from base 1. The source material was PBMCs. This receptor was taken from a woman aged 40 to 50 in good health. Some clones in this sample may be carry-over from other donors' samples. The sequence joins TRBV29-1 to TRBJ2-1, with TRBD2 matching 7 junction bases. The CDR3 region reads CSAGGGANEQFF. The nucleotide sequence reads as follows: TGCAGCGCCGGGGGAGGGGCCAATGAGCAGTTCTTC.